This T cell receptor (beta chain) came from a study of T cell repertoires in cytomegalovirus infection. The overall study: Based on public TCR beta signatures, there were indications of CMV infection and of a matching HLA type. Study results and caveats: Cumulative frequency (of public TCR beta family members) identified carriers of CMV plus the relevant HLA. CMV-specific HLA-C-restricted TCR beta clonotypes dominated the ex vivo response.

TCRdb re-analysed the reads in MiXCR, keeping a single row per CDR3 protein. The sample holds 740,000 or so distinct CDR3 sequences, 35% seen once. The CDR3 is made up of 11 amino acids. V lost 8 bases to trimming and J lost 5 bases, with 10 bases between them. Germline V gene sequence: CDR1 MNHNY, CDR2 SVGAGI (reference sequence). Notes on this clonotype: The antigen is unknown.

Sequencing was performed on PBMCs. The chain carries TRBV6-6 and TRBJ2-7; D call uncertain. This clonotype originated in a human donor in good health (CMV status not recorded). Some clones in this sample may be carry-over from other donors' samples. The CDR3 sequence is CASGPRDEQYF. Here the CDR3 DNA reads TGTGCCAGCGGACCAAGAGACGAGCAGTACTTC.